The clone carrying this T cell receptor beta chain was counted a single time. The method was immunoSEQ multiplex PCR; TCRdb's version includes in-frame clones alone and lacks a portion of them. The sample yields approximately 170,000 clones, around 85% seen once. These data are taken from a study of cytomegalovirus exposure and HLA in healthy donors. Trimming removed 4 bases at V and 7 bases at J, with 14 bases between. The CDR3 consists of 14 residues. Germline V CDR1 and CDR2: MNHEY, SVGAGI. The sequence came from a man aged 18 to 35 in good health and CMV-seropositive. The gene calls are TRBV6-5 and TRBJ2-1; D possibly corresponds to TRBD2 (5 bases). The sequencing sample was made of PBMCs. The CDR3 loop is CASSSLDSLNEQFF. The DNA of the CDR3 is TGTGCCAGCAGTTCACTAGACTCTCTGAATGAGCAGTTCTTC.